Listed below are T cell receptor beta chains from one sample, sequenced in a study of human T cells and chemical hapten exposure. TCRdb ran MiXCR on the RACE reads and lists one entry per CDR3 protein. The table records 150,000 to 200,000 distinct CDR3 sequences, more than 12% of them present only once. Sequenced here: whole blood, sampled in connection with sensitization to the hapten diphenylcyclopropenone (DPC). Every receptor here comes from a woman under 40 with alopecia areata. Some clones in this sample may be carry-over from other donors' samples. CDR3s leave out the opening cysteine and the closing phenylalanine or tryptophan.

V gene: TRBV11-3; CDR3 protein: ASSTRGQPSYEQY
V gene: TRBV6-1; CDR3 protein: ASSRAPFMNTEAF
V gene: TRBV12-3/TRBV12-4; CDR3 protein: ASSHQGAQNSPLH
V gene: TRBV6-2/TRBV6-3; CDR3 protein: ASSYPRYDTVIHEQF
V gene: TRBV20-1; CDR3 protein: SASIAGGKYEQY
V gene: TRBV2; CDR3 protein: ASSERAGNEKLF
V gene: TRBV9; CDR3 protein: ASSPQGLHSPLH
V gene: TRBV2; CDR3 protein: ASSELLDKNTEAF
V gene: TRBV7-2; CDR3 protein: ASRPTHTGELF
V gene: TRBV2; CDR3 protein: ASRTGTTRETQY
V gene: TRBV20-1; CDR3 protein: SARSHDTGTENTGELF
V gene: TRBV29-1; CDR3 protein: SVGGQGIEQY
V gene: TRBV20-1; CDR3 protein: SARWHLAKNIQY
V gene: TRBV12-3/TRBV12-4; CDR3 protein: ASSSGPQSEQF
V gene: TRBV28; CDR3 protein: ASSFGPLTDTQY
V gene: TRBV11-2; CDR3 protein: ASSLWSAPGNEQF
V gene: TRBV7-6; CDR3 protein: ASSGAIDREETQY
V gene: TRBV5-1; CDR3 protein: ASSSLPSGRAQDTQY
V gene: TRBV27; CDR3 protein: ASSFRQDFYEQY
V gene: TRBV18; CDR3 protein: ASSQEPGMGTNTEAF
V gene: TRBV12-3/TRBV12-4; CDR3 protein: ASSPGTSGGPARELF
V gene: TRBV7-2; CDR3 protein: ASTGSNTGELF
V gene: TRBV4-1; CDR3 protein: ASSHTGGFSDNSPLH
V gene: TRBV11-2; CDR3 protein: ASSSETGGFTEAF
V gene: TRBV6-1; CDR3 protein: ASSSRTGQETQY
V gene: TRBV20-1; CDR3 protein: SARESLGEKLF
V gene: TRBV12-5; CDR3 protein: ASGPDAGSEAF
V gene: TRBV28; CDR3 protein: ASKASRVPDTQY
V gene: TRBV20-1; CDR3 protein: SARDRGDSNYGYT
V gene: TRBV7-9; CDR3 protein: ASSLAGIDTQY
V gene: TRBV6-2/TRBV6-3; CDR3 protein: ASSYPWDRSSYEQY
V gene: TRBV28; CDR3 protein: ASTLFRSDGSEAF
V gene: TRBV30; CDR3 protein: AWRTSPDTEAF
V gene: TRBV9; CDR3 protein: ASSPRTGDGNTIY
V gene: TRBV12-3/TRBV12-4; CDR3 protein: ASRRDGANTIY
V gene: TRBV29-1; CDR3 protein: SVGAVGQETQY
V gene: TRBV29-1; CDR3 protein: SVGEGYEQY
V gene: TRBV24-1; CDR3 protein: ATSDSLISGGTYNEQF
V gene: TRBV4-3; CDR3 protein: ASSQELGTGNNEQF
V gene: TRBV20-1; CDR3 protein: SADGTSGYNEQF
V gene: TRBV7-2; CDR3 protein: ASSFVSGGTDTQY
V gene: TRBV19; CDR3 protein: ASSIYGSGDDEQY
V gene: TRBV23-1; CDR3 protein: ASSQCWRTGELF
V gene: TRBV7-2; CDR3 protein: ASSPGSSLAYEQY
V gene: TRBV28; CDR3 protein: ASSLQGAKILGYT
V gene: TRBV5-1; CDR3 protein: ASSFPGHPYNEQF
V gene: TRBV6-6; CDR3 protein: ASSYSGGGQPQH
V gene: TRBV30; CDR3 protein: AWSPQGYEQY
V gene: TRBV5-1; CDR3 protein: ASSFEPPGQY
V gene: TRBV15; CDR3 protein: ATSRDPSGTEAF
V gene: TRBV18; CDR3 protein: ASSPPGTAQLEQF
V gene: TRBV7-9; CDR3 protein: ASSPGLAGPGELF
V gene: TRBV19; CDR3 protein: ASSSPQGGITDTQY